The source of this T cell receptor (beta chain) is a study of beta chain features in type 1 diabetes. Study-wide results and caveats: A greater similarity of naive, central memory and Treg TCRB repertoires was seen among patients than among healthy donors. TCRB CDR3 length was moderately but significantly reduced in all four CD4+ subsets of Type 1 diabetes patients. Patients and controls would be equally affected if PCR favored shorter templates.

A word on this clone: The antigen remains undetermined.

Expressed TCRB transcripts were sequenced because the entire RNA isolate underwent reverse transcription. Measured with immunoSEQ multiplex PCR; TCRdb has only the in-frame clones, and not every one. Of some 220,000 clones detected, 11% appear once; the ten largest clones hold approximately 1.5%. Germline CDR1 is MNHNS and CDR2 is SASEGT. The CDR3 is 16 residues long. The V and J ends lost 2 bases and 5 bases, in that order; junction bases with no gene match: 9. The clonotype comes from a man aged 18 to 30 in good health. Material: central memory CD4+ T cells from blood. The V call is TRBV6-1, the J call TRBJ2-7; 10 bases agree with TRBD2. The CDR3 sequence is CASSERPSGSLDEQYF. The CDR3 DNA sequence: TGTGCCAGCAGTGAAAGGCCTAGCGGGAGTTTAGACGAGCAGTACTTC.